The T cell receptor beta chain under discussion was sequenced for a study of CD8 T cells in ankylosing spondylitis. Quantitative barcoded 5'-RACE was used to prepare TCR beta libraries. TCRdb used MiXCR to reprocess the 5' RACE reads, holding one entry per CDR3 protein. The sample consists of approximately 350,000 distinct CDR3 sequences, roughly 22% of them appearing once. This clonotype was seen a handful of times. Its antigen is not known. Study results and caveats: Both synovial fluid and blood in reactive arthritis had previously been reported to carry some motif variants. Matched ankylosing spondylitis synovial fluid reportedly contained a significantly enriched population of disease-linked clones.

The CDR3 contains 14 residues. V lost 5 bases and J lost 1, with 11 bases in between. What was sequenced was blood, either unsorted or a sorted T cell fraction (not recorded which). The rearrangement uses TRBV12-3 or TRBV12-4 and TRBJ2-5, with D unclear. The sequence derives from a male donor with ankylosing spondylitis or in good health (not recorded which). In DNA, the CDR3 is TGTGCCAGCAGTGCCCCTTTTATCCAAGAGACCCAGTACTTC. Protein product: CASSAPFIQETQYF.